This passage covers 8 T cell receptor beta chains from one sample sequenced in a study of monozygotic twins with inflammatory bowel disease. TCRdb re-analyzed the 5' RACE reads; it lists each CDR3 protein once, without DNA. In total, the table holds approximately 400,000 distinct CDR3 sequences. Input material: blood. The receptors stem from a human donor with ulcerative colitis or Crohn's disease, or a healthy co-twin of an affected twin (not recorded which).

The chain couples TRBV29-1 to TRBJ1-2; without DNA, the TCRdb call of TRBD1 cannot be checked. This CDR3 contains 14 residues. The V gene's germline CDR1 is SQVTM and CDR2 ANQGSEA. Here the CDR3 reads CSVEGQGANYGYTF. Combining the CDR3 with reference TRBV29-1 and TRBJ1-2 gives the whole variable domain SAVISQKPSRDICQRGTSLTIQCQVDSQVTMMFWYRQQPGQSLTLIATANQGSEATYESGFVIDKFPISRPNLTFSTLTVSNMSPEDSSIYLCSVEGQGANYGYTFGSGTRLTVV.

The rearrangement links TRBV20-1 to TRBJ2-3; absent DNA, TCRdb's TRBD2 call cannot be checked. This CDR3 comprises 16 residues. The V gene's germline CDR1 is DFQATT and CDR2 SNEGSKA (reference sequence). CDR3 residues: CSARITGLAGPDTQYF.

V usage is TRBV5-1 and J usage is TRBJ2-5; the TRBD1 assignment by TCRdb is unverifiable without DNA. The CDR3 has 14 residues. The germline CDR1 and CDR2 sequences are SGHRS and YFSETQ. The CDR3 here is CASSSRGLKETQYF.

The rearrangement joins TRBV11-3 to TRBJ2-5. In germline, CDR1 is SGHNT, CDR2 YENEEA. The CDR3 is 16 amino acids. Here the CDR3 reads CASSLVGIIGQETQYF.

This chain uses TRBV7-9 with TRBJ2-7; TCRdb picks TRBD1, but there is no DNA to check that call. This CDR3 has 15 residues. The germline gives CDR1 SEHNR, CDR2 FQNEAQ (reference sequence). The CDR3 is CASSPRDLTSREQYF.

The chain employs TRBV10-3 and TRBJ2-7; TCRdb calls TRBD1, which cannot be checked without DNA. Looked up from germline, CDR1 is ENHRY and CDR2 is SYGVKD. CDR3 length: 14 amino acids. This chain's CDR3 is CAIRNDRENYEQYF.

This chain connects TRBV10-3 to TRBJ2-2; the D gene TCRdb calls, TRBD1, cannot be checked with no DNA. From germline, CDR1 is ENHRY and CDR2 SYGVKD. This CDR3 comprises 17 residues. CDR3 loop: CAISPPGGGMGTGELFF.

The V and J genes are TRBV5-1 and TRBJ2-3; without DNA, the TCRdb call of TRBD1 cannot be checked. Germline CDR1 is SGHRS and CDR2 is YFSETQ. CDR3 length: 13 residues. CDR3 sequence: CASSYPGSDTQYF.